Following are 24 T cell receptor beta chains from one sample sequenced in a study of regulatory T cells in long-lasting Graves disease. CDR3-region Arm-PCR and iRepertoire HTBI primers produced the TCR beta libraries. MiXCR, applied by TCRdb to the multiplex PCR reads, yields one record per CDR3 protein. Of approximately 230,000 distinct CDR3 sequences detected, around 19% appear once; the ten largest clones hold less than 25%. Indicated time point: newly diagnosed GD, antithyroid drugs for less than 3 months. Following extraction of RNA from PBMCs, that RNA was used to make the TCR library. Sequenced material: peripheral blood mononuclear cells (PBMCs), taken at new diagnosis, from a patient treated with antithyroid drugs. The receptor source for this set is a female donor with Graves disease.

This clonotype has a handful of counts. This chain joins TRBV9 and TRBJ2-1, with 9 bases matching TRBD2. The CDR3 has 15 residues. The junction had 6 bases not matched to a gene; V was cut back by 4 bases and J by 4 bases. Looked up from germline, CDR1 is SGDLS and CDR2 is YYNGEE. This chain's CDR3 is CASSIRLAEYNEQFF. The CDR3 region has the DNA TGTGCCAGCAGCATCCGACTAGCGGAGTACAATGAGCAGTTCTTC.

At least ten counts were recorded for this clonotype. This chain uses TRBV25-1 with TRBJ2-3, with D perhaps TRBD1 or TRBD2 (5 bases each). CDR1 and CDR2 from the germline V gene are MGHDK and SYGVNS. The CDR3 extends over 16 amino acids. Between the trimmed V and J ends, which lost 2 bases and 2 bases, there was a span of 14 bases. Here the CDR3 DNA reads TGTGCCAGCAGTGAAACATATGGGGGAATCACAGATACGCAGTATTTT. This gives the protein CASSETYGGITDTQYF. Looking up the rest from reference TRBV25-1 and TRBJ2-3 gives the full variable domain: EADIYQTPRYLVIGTGKKITLECSQTMGHDKMYWYQQDPGMELHLIHYSYGVNSTEKGDLSSESTVSRIRTEHFPLTLESARPSHTSQYLCASSETYGGITDTQYFGPGTRLTVL.

This clonotype was observed at least ten times. The CDR3 is CASSVGSGSSTDTQYF. CDR3 nucleotides: TGTGCCAGCAGCGTAGGGAGCGGGAGTAGCACAGATACGCAGTATTTT. V is TRBV9 and J is TRBJ2-3, with 8 positions matching TRBD2. V trimming: 0 bases; J trimming: 0 bases; junction bases outside the gene matches: 3. Germline V gene sequence: CDR1 SGDLS, CDR2 YYNGEE. This CDR3 is 16 amino acids long.

The rearrangement joins TRBV24-1 to TRBJ2-4, with D possibly matching TRBD1 (6 bases). Germline values: CDR1 KGHDR, CDR2 SFDVKD. The CDR3 has 12 amino acids. Trimming stripped 3 bases from V and 15 bases from J, with 14 bases between. This CDR3 reads CATSDILGAGYF. CDR3 DNA sequence: TGTGCCACCAGTGATATTTTGGGGGCTGGGTACTTC.

This clonotype was observed many times. The DNA of the CDR3 is TGTGCCAGCAGCCCCACCCTGACTACAAAAGAGACCCAGTACTTC. The encoded protein is CASSPTLTTKETQYF. The rearrangement joins TRBV6-2 or TRBV6-3 to TRBJ2-5, with TRBD2 as a possible D gene (5 bases). Trimming removed 6 bases at V and 3 bases at J, with 17 bases between. The CDR3 has 15 amino acids. The germline V gene has CDR1 MNHEY and CDR2 SVGEGT.

There are many counts of this clonotype. J is TRBJ1-1 and V is TRBV28, with D maybe TRBD1 (5 bases). Per germline, CDR1 MDHEN and CDR2 SYDVKM. The CDR3 is made up of 14 amino acids. Trimming pared 4 bases from V and 0 bases from J, leaving 9 bases between. CDR3 amino acids: CASSSRTLNTEAFF. The CDR3 DNA sequence: TGTGCCAGCAGTTCCCGGACACTGAACACTGAAGCTTTCTTT.

The sample holds many counts of this clonotype. V is TRBV7-2 and J is TRBJ1-3; a weak D match, TRBD1 (5 bases). The CDR3 runs 14 residues. Deletions cut 5 bases from V and 7 bases from J, with 15 bases between. Germline CDR1 is SGHTA and CDR2 is FQGNSA. CDR3 coding DNA: TGTGCCAGCAGCGCTTTGGGGGGGGTGAACACCATATATTTT. Translating gives CASSALGGVNTIYF. Combining the CDR3 with reference TRBV7-2 and TRBJ1-3 gives the whole variable domain GAGVSQSPSNKVTEKGKDVELRCDPISGHTALYWYRQSLGQGLEFLIYFQGNSAPDKSGLPSDRFSAERTGGSVSTLTIQRTQQEDSAVYLCASSALGGVNTIYFGEGSWLTVV.

This clonotype showed up many times. The V call is TRBV2, the J call TRBJ1-5; a possible D gene is TRBD1 (6 bases). The CDR3 length is 16 residues. V lost 7 bases and J lost 3, with 19 bases in between. CDR1 SNHLY and CDR2 FYNNEI come from the germline V gene. The CDR3 spells CASKGGLGGNNQPQHF. As DNA, the CDR3 is TGTGCCAGCAAAGGGGGATTGGGGGGAAACAATCAGCCCCAGCATTTT.

This clonotype occurred many times. V is TRBV9 and J is TRBJ2-3; TRBD2 matches at 10 bases. The length of the CDR3 is 15 residues. J gave up 4 bases and V 4 bases, and 6 bases lay outside the gene matches. Germline lookup yields CDR1 SGDLS and CDR2 YYNGEE. The CDR3 bases are TGTGCCAGCAGCTTTAGCGGGAGGAGTGCAGATACGCAGTATTTT. Encoded protein: CASSFSGRSADTQYF.

This clonotype was seen repeatedly, ten times or more. This chain links TRBV7-2 with TRBJ2-5, with 7 bases identical to TRBD1. The CDR3 spans 13 residues. CDR1 and CDR2 from the germline V gene are SGHTA and FQGNSA. Germline trimming cut 4 bases from V and 2 bases from J; bases unmatched to any gene: 1. CDR3 residues: CASSWGQQETQYF. In nucleotides, the CDR3 is TGTGCCAGCAGCTGGGGACAGCAAGAGACCCAGTACTTC.

The table lists this clonotype with many counts. This chain uses TRBV9 with TRBJ1-6, with D perhaps TRBD1 (5 bases). Germline-derived CDR1 and CDR2 are SGDLS and YYNGEE. The CDR3 loop spans 15 amino acids. V gave up 4 bases and J gave up 5 bases, with 13 bases separating them. This CDR3 reads CASSPEGSHNSPLHF. CDR3 bases: TGTGCCAGCAGCCCCGAGGGGTCCCATAATTCACCCCTCCACTTT.

Ten or more counts support this clonotype. The chain couples TRBV11-1 to TRBJ2-3; D remains ambiguous. This CDR3 has 14 amino acids. The V and J ends lost 5 bases and 6 bases respectively, with 15 bases between them. Germline-derived CDR1 and CDR2 are SGHAT and FQDESV (reference sequence). The CDR3 DNA sequence: TGTGCCAGCAGCCCCCGAAGCGTCGCGGATACGCAGTATTTT. This gives the protein CASSPRSVADTQYF.

This clonotype was detected many times. The chain uses TRBV20-1 and TRBJ2-1; 14 nucleotides match TRBD2. This CDR3 comprises 14 residues. With V trimmed by 6 bases and J by 9 bases, 7 bases remained unmatched. Germline CDR1 reads DFQATT; CDR2 reads SNEGSKA (reference sequence). CDR3: CSAKGLAGEVEQFF. The CDR3 DNA follows: TGCAGTGCGAAGGGACTAGCGGGAGAGGTTGAGCAGTTCTTC.

On this clonotype itself: The conserved final phenylalanine or tryptophan is absent from the CDR3, which likely points to a read error. The genes are TRBV12-3 or TRBV12-4 and TRBJ2-7; TRBD2 matches at 10 bases. V trimming: 4 bases; J trimming: 5 bases; junction bases outside the gene matches: 5. The length of the CDR3 is 14 residues. CDR3 coding DNA: TGTGCCAGCAGTTGGTCTAGCGGGAGCCACGAGCAGTACATC. Amino acid sequence: CASSWSSGSHEQYI.

This clonotype was detected many times. The rearrangement joins TRBV10-3 to TRBJ2-3; D is possibly TRBD2 (5 bases). This CDR3 is 14 amino acids long. V was shortened by 2 bases and J by 2 bases, with 8 bases between the two germline ends. Germline-derived CDR1 and CDR2 are ENHRY and SYGVKD. The CDR3 nucleotides read TGTGCCATCAGTGAGCGAGCGGACACAGATACGCAGTATTTT. Protein product: CAISERADTDTQYF.

This clonotype was counted ten times or more. This sequence joins TRBV7-9 and TRBJ1-1, with 7 bases that match TRBD1. CDR1 and CDR2 from the germline V gene are SEHNR and FQNEAQ (reference sequence). The V and J ends lost 3 bases and 6 bases, in that order; junction bases with no gene match: 1. The CDR3 loop spans 12 amino acids. CDR3 sequence reads: CASSFDRAEAFF. The CDR3 nucleotides read TGTGCCAGCAGCTTCGACAGGGCTGAAGCTTTCTTT. Full variable domain (rest looked up from reference TRBV7-9 and TRBJ1-1): DTGVSQNPRHKITKRGQNVTFRCDPISEHNRLYWYRQTLGQGPEFLTYFQNEAQLEKSRLLSDRFSAERPKGSFSTLEIQRTEQGDSAMYLCASSFDRAEAFFGQGTRLTVV.

This clonotype was counted only a few times. A much larger clone differs from this one at a single base, so this may be a read error. The rearrangement uses TRBV19 and TRBJ1-1, with a possible D match to TRBD1 (6 bases). The CDR3 totals 14 residues. V was shortened by 5 bases and J by 3 bases, with 13 bases between the two germline ends. The germline CDR1 and CDR2 sequences are LNHDA and SQIVND (reference sequence). CDR3 DNA sequence: TGTGCCAGTAGTTCCAGGGGCCGGGACACTGAAGCTTTCTTT. This sequence encodes CASSSRGRDTEAFF. Using reference TRBV19 and TRBJ1-1 for the parts outside the CDR3, the full variable domain is DGGITQSPKYLFRKEGQNVTLSCEQNLNHDAMYWYRQDPGQGLRLIYYSQIVNDFQKGDIAEGYSVSREKKESFPLTVTSAQKNPTAFYLCASSSRGRDTEAFFGQGTRLTVV.

This clonotype was recorded many times. The chain has TRBV7-6 and TRBJ2-1; no definite D call. In germline, CDR1 is SGHVS, CDR2 FNYEAQ. V was pared by 2 bases and J by 4 bases, with 15 bases between. The CDR3 spans 16 residues. The CDR3 DNA reads as TGTGCCAGCAGCTTAATGTACCGACGCTTATACAATGAGCAGTTCTTC. It specifies CASSLMYRRLYNEQFF.

The chain joins TRBV7-2 to TRBJ2-7, with 7 nucleotides matching TRBD1. Germline loops: CDR1 SGHTA, CDR2 FQGNSA. There are 15 residues in the CDR3. With V trimmed by 5 bases and J by 1 base, 8 bases remained unmatched. The CDR3 loop reads CASSRTGTESYEQYF. In DNA, the CDR3 is TGTGCCAGCAGCAGAACCGGGACAGAATCCTACGAGCAGTACTTC.

This clonotype was recorded many times. The CDR3 nucleotides are TGCAGTGCTAGAGAAGACAGCCGAGGGACCCAGTACTTC. This gives the protein CSAREDSRGTQYF. The rearrangement uses TRBV20-1 and TRBJ2-5; the D gene is possibly TRBD1 (5 bases). The CDR3 extends over 13 amino acids. V was trimmed by 0 bases and J by 7 bases, leaving 12 bases between them. Germline V gene lookup returns CDR1 DFQATT and CDR2 SNEGSKA (reference sequence).

This clonotype has a count of ten or more. Lacking the conserved final phenylalanine or tryptophan, this CDR3 likely reflects a read error. V gene TRBV11-2 combines with J gene TRBJ2-5; 11 nucleotides line up with TRBD1. The CDR3 has 14 amino acids. The germline V gene encodes CDR1 SGHAT and CDR2 FQNNGV. The J segment lost 5 bases and the V segment lost 7 bases, leaving 6 bases of the junction unmatched. The CDR3, as DNA: TGTGCCAGCACCCAGGACAGGGGGCGGGAGACCCAGTACTCC. This encodes CASTQDRGRETQYS.

Concerning this clonotype itself: This may come from a read error, since a much larger clone is one base off. The J gene is TRBJ2-5, the V gene TRBV3-1; possibly TRBD1 or TRBD2 for D (6 bases each). Germline V gene lookup returns CDR1 LGHDT and CDR2 YNNKEL (reference sequence). The CDR3 sequence is 15 residues long. The V end was cut by 6 bases, the J end by 2 bases, with 16 bases between. The CDR3 region has the DNA TGTGCCAGCAGGCACAGGAGAGGGGGGCAAGAGACCCAGTACTTC. Its translation is CASRHRRGGQETQYF.

The sample holds many counts of this clonotype. The J gene is TRBJ2-7, the V gene TRBV25-1, with D unresolved. The CDR3 extends over 16 amino acids. The V end was cut by 2 bases, the J end by 3 bases, with 17 bases between. CDR1 is MGHDK, CDR2 SYGVNS, per germline. CDR3 nucleotides: TGTGCCAGCAGTGAACTAGTATCTGGACGGATCTACGAGCAGTACTTC. Translating gives CASSELVSGRIYEQYF.

This clonotype was counted many times. The rearrangement uses TRBV18 and TRBJ2-1, with 8 positions matching TRBD2. CDR1 KGHSH and CDR2 LQKENI come from the germline V gene. CDR3 size: 14 residues. V was pared by 6 bases and J by 9 bases, with 10 bases of the junction left unmatched. CDR3 sequence: CASSPGGGIGEQFF. The CDR3 coding sequence is TGTGCCAGCTCCCCCGGGGGGGGTATCGGTGAGCAGTTCTTC.